This T cell receptor beta chain was found in a study of control samples from healthy donors and cancer patients. Regarding this clone: Within the sample, other DNA sequences also encode this same CDR3.

The germline gives CDR1 SGHAT, CDR2 FQNNGV. The CDR3 extends over 13 amino acids. V was trimmed by 0 bases and J by 4 bases, leaving 4 bases between them. Using immunoSEQ multiplex PCR, the repertoire was profiled, and TCRdb retains in-frame clones only, with some absent. The data show more than 25,000 clones, 91% seen once. The rearrangement joins TRBV11-2 to TRBJ1-5, with D uncertain. Sample: PBMCs. The receptor's source is a man aged 45 to 65 with lung cancer. This chain's CDR3 is CASSLEANQPQHF. The DNA of the CDR3 is TGTGCCAGCAGCTTAGAGGCGAATCAGCCCCAGCATTTT.